This passage covers 21 T cell receptor beta chains from one sample sequenced in a study of T cell repertoires in cytomegalovirus infection. Each CDR3 protein gets one entry after TCRdb re-called the reads with MiXCR. The data contain about 680,000 distinct CDR3 sequences, about 24% of them seen just once; the ten biggest clones take up approximately 8%. Sequences were obtained from CD8+ T cells from PBMCs. The receptors were gathered from a human donor in good health (CMV status not recorded). Some clones in this sample may be carry-over from other donors' samples.

The rearrangement uses TRBV28 and TRBJ2-3, with 8 positions matching TRBD1. The CDR3 is made up of 15 amino acids. CDR1 and CDR2 (germline): MDHEN, SYDVKM. Trimming took 3 bases from V and 1 from J; bases not matched to a gene: 3. The CDR3 nucleotides read TGTGCCAGCAGTTTGACCAGGGGGCGCACAGATACGCAGTATTTT. Its protein product is CASSLTRGRTDTQYF.

V and J are TRBV4-1 and TRBJ2-1; possible D gene TRBD2, 5 bases. The V gene's germline CDR1 is MGHRA and CDR2 YSYEKL. V gave up 0 bases and J gave up 2 bases, with 14 bases separating them. This CDR3 has 17 residues. The DNA of the CDR3 is TGCGCCAGCAGCCAAGAACCCACAGCGGAAGCCTACAATGAGCAGTTCTTC. Its protein is CASSQEPTAEAYNEQFF.

This sequence joins TRBV10-3 and TRBJ2-2; D could derive from TRBD1 or TRBD2 (5 bases each). This CDR3 region has 13 residues. V was shortened by 8 bases and J by 8 bases, with 15 bases between the two germline ends. Germline CDR1 reads ENHRY; CDR2 reads SYGVKD. The DNA of the CDR3 is TGTGCCATCCCCTCCGGGGCCGCGGGGGAGCTGTTTTTT. This encodes CAIPSGAAGELFF.

This clonotype occurred a few times. The rearrangement joins TRBV19 to TRBJ2-7, with D maybe TRBD2 (7 bases). Trimming took off 3 bases at V and 11 bases at J, with 23 bases between the two ends. The CDR3 spans 15 residues. Germline V lookup: CDR1 LNHDA, CDR2 SQIVND (reference sequence). The chain's CDR3 is CASSIGRGPASVEYF. The CDR3 coding sequence is TGTGCCAGTAGTATCGGGCGGGGGCCCGCTTCCGTTGAGTACTTC.

The rearrangement uses TRBV7-6 and TRBJ2-7; 8 bases align to TRBD2. Unmatched junction bases numbered 9, after V lost 5 bases and J lost 3 bases. The CDR3 runs 15 residues. Per the germline V gene, CDR1 is SGHVS and CDR2 is FNYEAQ. The CDR3 here is CASSPGGSGVYEQYF. The CDR3 DNA follows: TGTGCCAGCAGCCCCGGAGGTAGCGGGGTCTACGAGCAGTACTTC.

There are many counts of this clonotype. J is TRBJ1-2 and V is TRBV7-8; the match to TRBD1 covers 12 bases. There are 15 residues in the CDR3. The V gene's germline CDR1 is SGHVS and CDR2 FQNEAQ. V shed 4 bases, J shed 4 bases, and the junction held 4 bases outside the gene matches. CDR3 DNA: TGTGCCAGCAGCTCGGGACAGGGGGCCGGCTATGGCTACACCTTC. Translated: CASSSGQGAGYGYTF.

This clonotype was detected only a few times. The chain has TRBV7-3 and TRBJ2-2, with 7 nucleotides matching TRBD2. Germline trimming cut 6 bases from V and 0 bases from J; bases unmatched to any gene: 4. The germline CDR1 and CDR2 sequences are SGHTA and FQGTGA. The CDR3 runs to 15 residues. DNA of the CDR3: TGTGCCAGCAGGCCCAGCGGGGCGAACACCGGGGAGCTGTTTTTT. It encodes CASRPSGANTGELFF.

The chain recombines TRBV20-1 with TRBJ2-3; D tentatively reads TRBD1 or TRBD2 (5 bases each). CDR3 length equals 16 residues. Per the germline V gene, CDR1 is DFQATT and CDR2 is SNEGSKA (reference sequence). Trimming stripped 0 bases from V and 4 bases from J, with 17 bases between. The CDR3: CSARDRKGRVPDTQYF. The CDR3 region has the DNA TGCAGTGCTAGAGACAGGAAGGGGCGGGTGCCAGATACGCAGTATTTT.

This clonotype was seen only a few times. The J gene is TRBJ1-1, the V gene TRBV19; TRBD1 is a possible D gene (5 bases). The CDR3 extends over 13 amino acids. CDR1 is LNHDA, CDR2 SQIVND, per germline (reference sequence). The V gene lost 5 bases and the J gene lost 3 bases, with 10 bases spanning the gap. The DNA of the CDR3 is TGTGCCAGTAGTCGGCCAGGGTACACTGAAGCTTTCTTT. This gives the protein CASSRPGYTEAFF.

The chain has TRBV5-1 and TRBJ2-5, with D tentatively TRBD2 (6 bases). V gave up 4 bases and J gave up 5 bases, with 15 bases separating them. Germline assignment: CDR1 SGHRS and CDR2 YFSETQ. This CDR3 is 14 amino acids long. The CDR3 spells CASSTGLRYETQYF. Written as DNA, the CDR3 is TGCGCCAGCAGCACGGGACTGCGTTACGAGACCCAGTACTTC.

About this clonotype: This may come from a read error, since a much larger clone is one base off. The chain combines TRBV12-3 or TRBV12-4 with TRBJ2-1; TRBD2 might be the D (7 bases). V dropped 1 base and J dropped 5 bases, with 12 bases sitting between them. The CDR3 runs 15 residues. This CDR3 reads CASSLVGGHNNEQFF. CDR3 DNA: TGTGCCAGCAGTTTAGTGGGGGGGCATAACAATGAGCAGTTCTTC.

The chain couples TRBV14 to TRBJ1-2, with unresolved D. V lost 0 bases and J 8 bases, leaving 10 bases between the germline ends. The CDR3 spans 13 residues. Germline CDR1 is SGHDN and CDR2 is FVKESK. CDR3 DNA: TGTGCCAGCAGCCAAGATTGGCGAGGGGGCTACACCTTC. Amino acid sequence: CASSQDWRGGYTF.

Details on this clonotype: A single base separates this from a much larger clone, so it may be a read error. The chain recombines TRBV5-5 with TRBJ1-1; no firm D call. The V end was cut by 5 bases, the J end by 7 bases, with 15 bases between. This CDR3 comprises 13 residues. Germline values: CDR1 SGHKS, CDR2 YYEKEE (reference sequence). In DNA form, the CDR3 reads TGTGCCAGCAGACTCCCTGGCCGCCATGAAGCTTTCTTT. Translation gives CASRLPGRHEAFF.

This rearrangement joins TRBV20-1 to TRBJ2-7; 11 bases match TRBD2. The V and J ends lost 5 bases and 3 bases, in that order; junction bases with no gene match: 9. Germline V gene sequence: CDR1 DFQATT, CDR2 SNEGSKA (reference sequence). The CDR3 contains 15 residues. Here the CDR3 reads CSAHTSGGPYYEQYV. CDR3 DNA sequence: TGCAGTGCTCATACTAGCGGGGGCCCTTACTACGAGCAGTACGTC.

Regarding this clonotype: One end of the junction varies from germline; a read error may be responsible. The rearrangement joins TRBV6-6 to TRBJ2-2, with 10 bases matching TRBD1. Per the germline V gene, CDR1 is MNHNY and CDR2 is SVGAGI (reference sequence). This CDR3 region has 17 residues. In DNA form, the CDR3 reads TGTGCCAGCGATGGCTCGGGACAGGGGTTAAGGACCGGGGAGCAGTTTTTT. Protein product: CASDGSGQGLRTGEQFF.

The CDR3, as DNA: TGCAGTGCTAGGGCCGGACGGAGCTCTGGAAACACCATATATTTT. This sequence encodes CSARAGRSSGNTIYF. The chain recombines TRBV20-1 with TRBJ1-3, with D uncertain. V lost 3 bases and J lost 0, with 12 bases in between. Germline CDR1 and CDR2: DFQATT and SNEGSKA (reference sequence). The CDR3 consists of 15 residues.

The chain is built from TRBV5-5 and TRBJ1-5; D not resolved. Trimming removed 3 bases at V and 2 bases at J, with 9 bases between. Germline CDR1 is SGHKS and CDR2 is YYEKEE (reference sequence). This CDR3 spans 14 amino acids. The CDR3 DNA is TGTGCCAGCAGCTCCTCATCGGGCAATCAGCCCCAGCATTTT. Translating gives CASSSSSGNQPQHF.

The gene calls are TRBV4-2 and TRBJ2-1; 11 bases match TRBD2. The V gene's germline CDR1 is LGHNA and CDR2 YNFKEQ. The CDR3 has 17 amino acids. J was trimmed by 4 bases and V by 2 bases; bases with no gene match: 7. DNA for the CDR3: TGTGCCAGCAGCCAAATCCCCGGGACTAGCGGATACAATGAGCAGTTCTTC. Its translation is CASSQIPGTSGYNEQFF.

This clonotype was picked up a small number of times. The J gene is TRBJ2-7, the V gene TRBV7-6, with 7 bases fitting TRBD1. With V trimmed by 5 bases and J by 3 bases, 13 bases remained unmatched. The CDR3 loop spans 16 amino acids. The V gene's germline CDR1 is SGHVS and CDR2 FNYEAQ. For the CDR3, the DNA is TGTGCCAGCAGCCAACTCTCCGGGACAGCGTTCTACGAGCAGTACTTC. Protein sequence: CASSQLSGTAFYEQYF. Looking up the rest from reference TRBV7-6 and TRBJ2-7 gives the full variable domain: GAGVSQSPRYKVTKRGQDVALRCDPISGHVSLYWYRQALGQGPEFLTYFNYEAQQDKSGLPNDRFSAERPEGSISTLTIQRTEQRDSAMYRCASSQLSGTAFYEQYFGPGTRLTVT.

This clonotype was seen at least ten times. J is TRBJ2-3 and V is TRBV6-1, with TRBD1 identical over 7 bases. The CDR3 spans 17 residues. The germline CDR1 and CDR2 sequences are MNHNS and SASEGT. V lost 6 bases and J lost 2; bases outside the gene matches: 14. Here the CDR3 reads CASRGKRDRESTDTQYF. The CDR3 DNA is TGTGCCAGCAGAGGCAAACGGGACAGAGAGTCCACAGATACGCAGTATTTT.

This clonotype came up many times. The V and J genes are TRBV6-5 and TRBJ2-1; TRBD2 matches at 10 bases. CDR1 and CDR2 from the germline V gene are MNHEY and SVGAGI. There are 20 residues in the CDR3. J gave up 8 bases and V 0 bases, and 19 bases lay outside the gene matches. The CDR3 protein is CASSYSSSGGPGLRVDEQFF. The CDR3 DNA reads TGTGCCAGCAGTTACTCGTCTAGCGGGGGACCGGGACTCAGAGTGGATGAGCAGTTCTTC.